The T cell receptor (beta chain) described here comes from a study of radiation and T cells in renal cell carcinoma (dated by TCRdb to about 2020). In the study overall: The samples were obtained from a clinical trial, where primary renal cell carcinomas were treated with 15 Gy stereotactic body radiation therapy and then removed by nephrectomy 4 weeks afterward. TCR beta sequencing covered over 50 samples in total, comprising about 26 tumors and 27 peripheral blood samples. Across all 55 or so samples, several million unique CDR3 nucleotide sequences, encoding 2,658,974 unique CDR3 amino acid sequences, were identified.

As to this clone: Its antigen target is currently unknown. No base quality information exists; no much larger clone differs at one position.

TCR beta libraries were generated from genomic DNA with the immunoSEQ kit, following the manufacturer's recommendations. Library preparation used a first multiplex PCR with proprietary primers, then a second PCR adding unique barcodes, with bead cleanups after each round. A positive control reaction and a negative control reaction, both provided in the kit, were run with every batch of samples. The final libraries were assessed on an Agilent 4200 TapeStation D1000 ScreenTape, pooled by volume, and quantified by qPCR. Sequencing was performed on an Illumina NextSeq500 using a MidOutput 150-cycle cartridge, with 156 Read1 cycles, 15 Index1 cycles, and the kit custom primers. The pooled library was loaded at about 1 pM, with an approximately 21% PhiX control spiked in. The original methods were these. Vendor-processed data were analyzed in R, and a clonotype was defined as all T cells sharing the same CDR3 nucleotide sequence. In the clone abundance analyses, frequencies were normalized to the 10,000 most abundant clones in each sample. Public T cell clones, which averaged fewer than five per sample, were excluded before analysis. A difference in abundance of at least 32-fold between compartments was used to define tumor-enriched and baseline blood-enriched clonotypes. A beta-binomial differential abundance model was used to identify clonotypes that expanded or contracted between blood time points. Tumor-blood repertoire similarity was measured with the Baroni-Urbani and Buser coefficient, and groups were compared using two-tailed Wilcoxon tests in R. TCRdb took this table from immuneACCESS and kept in-frame rearrangements with V and J called. Such tables lack part of the clones; where checked against another copy, unresolved V genes explain under half of the gap, and the rest is unexplained. Clone size and the V and J calls come from that table; the DNA yielded D and trimming. This sample gives about 120,000 clones in total; around 81% of them show up just once. About 5.3% of the sample goes to the ten largest clones.

The time point label, as the study defines it: blood 2 weeks post-SBRT. The sample's treatment or condition, from its label and the paper: 15 Gy SBRT to primary tumor, nephrectomy 4 weeks later. To follow tumor-enriched clonotypes, serial peripheral blood was collected from radiation-treated patients at baseline and at 2 weeks and 4 weeks after SBRT. Every patient's renal cell carcinoma showed clear cell pathology. The QIAamp DNA Blood Mini Kit (Qiagen) was used to prepare genomic DNA for TCR sequencing. Only samples passing all quality control checks were included in the analyses. Study-wide conclusions, independent of this receptor: Because the trial had a single-armed design, the trial could not examine how radiation dose or scheduling affected the TCR repertoire. No pretreatment tumor biopsies were available, so the baseline intratumoral presence of clonotypes could not be determined. An increase in top tumor clonotypes in blood was observed from baseline to 2 weeks post-radiation, followed by contraction by 4 weeks, which was taken to suggest transient expansion of tumor-resident clones. Dynamics of the blood repertoire were not tracked past 4 weeks after treatment.

Inclusive of the bounding cysteine and phenylalanine, the CDR3 is 14 residues long. Only the CDR3 portion is preserved as DNA: 42 bases, with reading frame beginning at the first base. CDR1 and CDR2, looked up from the germline V gene, are SGHRS and YFSETQ. Trimming costs V 1 base and J 3 bases, and their ends lie 7 bases apart. This sequence uses TRBV5-1 and TRBJ1-4; the D gene assignment is ambiguous. The sequence came from a man aged 45-65 years with renal cell carcinoma. The sequenced sample was blood, obtained from a patient whose treatment included radiotherapy and nephrectomy. The CDR3 has the sequence CASSLRQPNEKLFF. The DNA sequence reads TGCGCCAGCAGCTTGAGGCAGCCTAATGAAAAACTGTTTTTT.